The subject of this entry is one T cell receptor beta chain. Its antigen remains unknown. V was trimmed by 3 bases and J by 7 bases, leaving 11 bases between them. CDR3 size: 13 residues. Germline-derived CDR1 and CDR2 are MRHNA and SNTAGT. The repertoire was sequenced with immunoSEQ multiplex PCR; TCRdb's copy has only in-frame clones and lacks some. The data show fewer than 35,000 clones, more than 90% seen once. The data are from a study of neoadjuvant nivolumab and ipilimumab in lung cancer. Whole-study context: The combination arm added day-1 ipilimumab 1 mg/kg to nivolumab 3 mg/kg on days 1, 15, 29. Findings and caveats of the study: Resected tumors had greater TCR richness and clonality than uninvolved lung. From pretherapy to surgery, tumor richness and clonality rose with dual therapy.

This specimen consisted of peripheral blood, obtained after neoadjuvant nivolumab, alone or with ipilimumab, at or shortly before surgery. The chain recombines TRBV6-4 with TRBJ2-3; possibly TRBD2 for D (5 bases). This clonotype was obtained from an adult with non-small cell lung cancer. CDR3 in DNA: TGTGCCAGCAGTGAAGGGAGTGGATATACGCAGTATTTT. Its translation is CASSEGSGYTQYF.